One and the same sample provided the 24 T cell receptor beta chains below, sequenced in a study of blood T cell repertoires in COVID-19. This table comes from immunoSEQ multiplex PCR, and its TCRdb copy is limited to in-frame clones, with some not included. The sample carries about 400,000 clones, around 90% recorded once. Sequencing was carried out using peripheral blood. The receptor set was obtained from a man aged 40-50 years with acute or convalescent COVID-19.

The gene calls are TRBV11-2 and TRBJ1-2, with TRBD1 identical over 7 bases. The CDR3 is 15 amino acids. V shed 0 bases and J 0 bases; nucleotides not matched to a gene: 1. CDR1 SGHAT and CDR2 FQNNGV come from the germline V gene. The CDR3 bases are TGTGCCAGCAGCTTAGAGACAGGGACTAACTATGGCTACACCTTC. Translated: CASSLETGTNYGYTF.

The CDR3 protein is CASSEASGRLSTDTQYF. CDR3 nucleotides: TGTGCCAGCAGTGAGGCTAGCGGGAGGCTAAGCACAGATACGCAGTATTTT. The genes are TRBV28 and TRBJ2-3; 11 bases map to TRBD2. The V gene end was trimmed by 5 bases and the J gene end by 0 bases; junction bases not matched to a gene: 7. The CDR3 runs 17 residues. Germline CDR1 reads MDHEN; CDR2 reads SYDVKM.

The V gene is TRBV7-2, the J gene TRBJ2-5; 9 nucleotides match TRBD2. J gave up 2 bases and V 4 bases, and 5 bases lay outside the gene matches. Germline lookup yields CDR1 SGHTA and CDR2 FQGNSA. This CDR3 has 15 residues. The CDR3 bases are TGTGCCAGCAGCTGGGGAGCGGGGGGACAAGAGACCCAGTACTTC. As protein: CASSWGAGGQETQYF.

This clone was detected only once. V usage is TRBV7-9 and J usage is TRBJ2-2; 11 bases agree with TRBD1. Germline V CDR1 and CDR2: SEHNR, FQNEAQ (reference sequence). The CDR3 is 17 amino acids. Trimming cost V 5 bases and J 5 bases; bases outside gene matches: 10. The CDR3 DNA reads TGTGCCAGCAGCGCCGGACAGGGGGCGGTTTGGACCGGGGAGCTGTTTTTT. It yields the protein CASSAGQGAVWTGELFF.

The table lists this clone with a count of one. The V and J genes are TRBV3-1 (or the pseudogene TRBV3-2) and TRBJ1-2; D might be TRBD1 (6 bases). CDR1 and CDR2 (germline): LGHDT, YNNKEL (reference sequence). The CDR3 runs 16 residues. With 0 bases removed from V and 8 bases from J, the gap between germline ends came to 19 bases. The CDR3 bases are TGTGCCAGCAGCCAAGATTTAACAGGGAGAACTGTCGGCTACACCTTC. This encodes CASSQDLTGRTVGYTF.

This clone has a handful of counts. The J gene is TRBJ1-3, the V gene TRBV21-1; the table gives TRBD1 as D, unverified against the DNA. TRBV21-1 is a listed pseudogene. CDR3 size: 14 residues. CDR3: CASSGQGPGNTIYF. CDR3 DNA: TGTGCCAGCAGCGGACAGGGGCCAGGAAACACCATATATTTT.

This chain uses TRBV19 with TRBJ2-6; D remains ambiguous. CDR1 LNHDA and CDR2 SQIVND come from the germline V gene (reference sequence). CDR3 length: 18 amino acids. Trimming removed 4 bases at V and 0 bases at J, with 16 bases between. The CDR3 DNA is TGTGCCAGTAGTACACGACGGGTCTTTGGCTCTGGGGCCAACGTCCTGACTTTC. It encodes CASSTRRVFGSGANVLTF.

About this clone itself: The same CDR3 also results from other DNA sequences found in this sample. V usage is TRBV5-1 and J usage is TRBJ2-2, with 7 bases lining up with TRBD1. CDR1 is SGHRS and CDR2 is YFSETQ in the germline V gene. The CDR3 sequence is 14 residues long. Unmatched junction bases numbered 4, after V lost 4 bases and J lost 4 bases. The CDR3 loop is CASSLGQTTGELFF. As DNA, the CDR3 is TGCGCCAGCAGCCTGGGACAGACCACCGGGGAGCTGTTTTTT.

The rearrangement links TRBV10-3 to TRBJ1-2; the D gene is possibly TRBD1 (5 bases). Germline CDR1 is ENHRY and CDR2 is SYGVKD. This CDR3 comprises 14 residues. V was pared by 6 bases and J by 0 bases, with 11 bases between. The CDR3 coding sequence is TGTGCCATCAGCACAGGAACTTCTAACTATGGCTACACCTTC. Its protein product is CAISTGTSNYGYTF.

The genes are TRBV6-5 and TRBJ1-1; tentative D call: TRBD1 (6 bases). CDR3 length: 13 amino acids. Germline assignment: CDR1 MNHEY and CDR2 SVGAGI. Trimming removed 6 bases from V and 6 bases from J, with 14 bases in between. The CDR3 sequence is CASRGAWGSEAFF. In DNA, the CDR3 is TGTGCCAGCAGGGGGGCTTGGGGGTCTGAAGCTTTCTTT.

This clone was counted between two and nine times. V is TRBV2 and J is TRBJ1-5; D uncertain. The germline V gene encodes CDR1 SNHLY and CDR2 FYNNEI. The CDR3 is 12 residues long. The V end lost 4 bases, the J end lost 14 bases, and 15 bases lay between the germline ends. Here the CDR3 DNA reads TGTGCCAGCAGTGCGGAGCCATCTCCAAAGCATTTT. Its protein product is CASSAEPSPKHF.

The rearrangement uses TRBV2 and TRBJ2-3, with TRBD2 identical over 9 bases. This CDR3 has 17 residues. J lost 2 bases, V lost 4 bases, and 10 bases had no gene match. Germline CDR1 reads SNHLY; CDR2 reads FYNNEI. The CDR3 nucleotides are TGTGCCAGCAGTGGAGAGAGCGGGAGGCCACCCACAGATACGCAGTATTTT. Its translation is CASSGESGRPPTDTQYF.

This clone appeared a single time. The chain couples TRBV7-2 to TRBJ1-5; D ambiguous. With 2 bases removed from V and 1 base from J, the gap between germline ends came to 9 bases. Germline CDR1 and CDR2: SGHTA and FQGNSA. This CDR3 region has 15 residues. CDR3 coding DNA: TGTGCCAGCAGCTTATCTGGAGGGAGCAATCAGCCCCAGCATTTT. As protein: CASSLSGGSNQPQHF.

This clone appeared once. The J gene is TRBJ2-7, the V gene TRBV6-5, with 7 positions matching TRBD1. The CDR3 runs 14 residues. V lost 4 bases and J lost 4; bases outside the gene matches: 7. In germline, CDR1 is MNHEY, CDR2 SVGAGI. The CDR3 DNA is TGTGCCAGCAGTTCGACAGGGAGAAAGTACGAGCAGTACTTC. Protein product: CASSSTGRKYEQYF.

The chain uses TRBV27 and TRBJ2-7, with TRBD1 matching 10 bases. The length of the CDR3 is 14 residues. Germline CDR1 reads MNHEY; CDR2 reads SMNVEV (reference sequence). V lost 5 bases, J lost 4 bases, and 5 bases stayed unmatched. Written as DNA, the CDR3 is TGTGCCAGCAGTCCCCGGGACAGGGGTTACGAGCAGTACTTC. This encodes CASSPRDRGYEQYF.

The chain is built from TRBV5-1 and TRBJ1-3; no firm D call. This CDR3 comprises 16 residues. V gave up 4 bases and J gave up 3 bases, with 17 bases separating them. Germline V CDR1 and CDR2: SGHRS, YFSETQ. CDR3 protein: CASSLRGTNFGNTIYF. CDR3 in DNA: TGCGCCAGCAGCCTCAGAGGTACAAACTTTGGAAACACCATATATTTT.

The gene calls are TRBV30 and TRBJ1-2; no definite D call. Trimming cost V 4 bases and J 6 bases, with 15 bases left between them. The CDR3 consists of 13 residues. CDR1 GTSNPN and CDR2 SVGIG come from the germline V gene (reference sequence). The CDR3 spells CAWTGSPFDGYTF. For the CDR3, the DNA is TGTGCCTGGACAGGATCTCCTTTTGATGGCTACACCTTC. Using reference TRBV30 and TRBJ1-2 for the parts outside the CDR3, the full variable domain is SQTIHQWPATLVQPVGSPLSLECTVEGTSNPNLYWYRQAAGRGLQLLFYSVGIGQISSEVPQNLSASRPQDRQFILSSKKLLLSDSGFYLCAWTGSPFDGYTFGSGTRLTVV.

The chain has TRBV28 and TRBJ2-6; TRBD1 aligns across 7 bases. The germline CDR1 and CDR2 sequences are MDHEN and SYDVKM. V shed 6 bases and J 3 bases; nucleotides not matched to a gene: 8. The CDR3 has 16 amino acids. The CDR3 DNA sequence: TGTGCCAGCAGCACCGAAGGGGGCGGTGGGGCCAACGTCCTGACTTTC. It yields the protein CASSTEGGGGANVLTF.

V usage is TRBV4-3 and J usage is TRBJ2-7, with 8 bases that match TRBD1. In germline, CDR1 is LGHNA, CDR2 YSLEER. This CDR3 region has 15 residues. V gave up 4 bases and J gave up 6 bases; unmatched junction bases: 11. The CDR3 here is CASSRERQGSSEQYF. The CDR3 DNA follows: TGCGCCAGCAGCCGGGAGAGACAGGGGAGTAGCGAGCAGTACTTC.

V is TRBV7-2 and J is TRBJ2-7; 8 bases match TRBD2. The V gene end was trimmed by 6 bases and the J gene end by 2 bases; junction bases not matched to a gene: 9. Germline-derived CDR1 and CDR2 are SGHTA and FQGNSA. The CDR3 runs 15 residues. CDR3 in DNA: TGTGCCAGCAGTGTGGGCGGGGGGAACACCTACGAGCAGTACTTC. Amino acids: CASSVGGGNTYEQYF.

V is TRBV12-3 or TRBV12-4 and J is TRBJ1-1; D not resolved. The CDR3 runs 11 residues. The V end lost 5 bases, the J end lost 6 bases, and 7 bases lay between the germline ends. CDR3 sequence (DNA): TGTGCCAGCAGTGGAGGACCTGAAGCTTTCTTT. Its protein is CASSGGPEAFF.

CDR3 coding DNA: TGTGCCAGCAGCCCGACAGGGTGGGGAAACACCATATATTTT. Translated, it gives CASSPTGWGNTIYF. The chain uses TRBV7-3 and TRBJ1-3; TRBD1 matches 7 bases. Trimming removed 5 bases from V and 4 bases from J; junction bases left unmatched: 5. CDR1 and CDR2 (germline): SGHTA, FQGTGA. The CDR3 is 14 amino acids.

This clone was seen a few times. In nucleotides, the CDR3 is TGTGCCAGCAGCCCCGACGGCAGGGGGAAGGAGCAGTACTTC. This codes for CASSPDGRGKEQYF. This chain uses TRBV14 with TRBJ2-7, with TRBD1 matching 7 bases. V was clipped by 4 bases and J by 7 bases; unmatched bases: 10. Germline V lookup: CDR1 SGHDN, CDR2 FVKESK. The CDR3 runs to 14 residues.

In this sample, this clone turned up once. The CDR3 sequence: CATGQGRTDTQYF. CDR3 DNA: TGTGCCACCGGACAGGGGCGGACAGATACGCAGTATTTT. The rearrangement links TRBV19 to TRBJ2-3; 9 nucleotides agree with TRBD1. Germline V lookup: CDR1 LNHDA, CDR2 SQIVND (reference sequence). The CDR3 contains 13 residues. The trim removed 10 bases at V and 3 bases at J, leaving 5 bases unmatched. The full variable domain, with the rest looked up from reference TRBV19 and TRBJ2-3, is DGGITQSPKYLFRKEGQNVTLSCEQNLNHDAMYWYRQDPGQGLRLIYYSQIVNDFQKGDIAEGYSVSREKKESFPLTVTSAQKNPTAFYLCATGQGRTDTQYFGPGTRLTVL.